This is a list of T cell receptor beta chains from one sample in a study of blood T cell repertoires in COVID-19. This table comes from immunoSEQ multiplex PCR, and its TCRdb copy is limited to in-frame clones, with some not included. In the table there are under 200,000 clones, approximately 88% of which are singletons. The source material was peripheral blood. The receptors derive from a woman aged 55-70 years with acute or convalescent COVID-19. The CDR3 runs from the conserved cysteine through the conserved F or W. D genes are given only for firm matches. Only some rows state a clone size, as once, few, many or a class for expanded clones.

-	-	TRBV3-1/TRBV3-2	TRBJ1-2	CASSQDRGGPSYYGYTF	TGTGCCAGCAGCCAGGACCGAGGAGGTCCTTCGTACTATGGCTACACCTTC
-	TRBD1	TRBV10-3	TRBJ1-2	CAISGTGHYGYTF	TGTGCCATCAGTGGGACAGGGCACTATGGCTACACCTTC
-	-	TRBV18	TRBJ1-1	CASSPLQGSNTEAFF	TGTGCCAGCTCACCTTTACAGGGATCGAACACTGAAGCTTTCTTT
-	-	TRBV27	TRBJ2-1	CATFFSYNEQFF	TGTGCCACGTTCTTCTCCTACAATGAGCAGTTCTTC
-	-	TRBV7-3	TRBJ1-2	CASSLMEGLYGYTF	TGTGCCAGCAGCTTAATGGAGGGTTTATATGGCTACACCTTC
-	-	TRBV3-1/TRBV3-2	TRBJ1-1	CASSQGPLARSRGVGTEAFF	TGTGCCAGCAGCCAAGGCCCCCTCGCACGCAGCAGGGGTGTAGGGACTGAAGCTTTCTTT
-	TRBD2	TRBV3-1/TRBV3-2	TRBJ2-5	CASSQGLAEHQETQYF	TGTGCCAGCAGCCAAGGACTAGCGGAACACCAAGAGACCCAGTACTTC
-	-	TRBV6-5	TRBJ1-1	CASSYLVTDTEAFF	TGTGCCAGCAGTTACTTGGTTACAGACACTGAAGCTTTCTTT
once	TRBD1	TRBV12-5	TRBJ1-2	CASGLVYQGDFETTYGYTF	TGTGCTAGTGGTTTGGTGTACCAGGGGGACTTTGAAACTACCTATGGCTACACCTTC
-	-	TRBV6-5	TRBJ2-3	CASSRGRGTDTQYF	TGTGCCAGCAGTCGGGGTCGGGGAACAGATACGCAGTATTTT
once	-	TRBV19	TRBJ2-4	CASSISRGRSLLAKNIQYF	TGTGCCAGTAGTATCAGCAGGGGCCGGTCTCTTCTAGCCAAAAACATTCAGTACTTC
-	-	TRBV5-1	TRBJ2-3	CASSPEEGAGNADTQYF	TGCGCCAGCAGCCCCGAAGAAGGGGCGGGAAATGCAGATACGCAGTATTTT
-	-	TRBV5-6	TRBJ1-2	CASSLISGGSNYGYTF	TGTGCCAGCAGCTTGATATCGGGGGGCAGTAACTATGGCTACACCTTC
once	TRBD1	TRBV6-6	TRBJ1-2	CASSRFGQGVSYGYTF	TGTGCCAGCAGTCGATTCGGACAGGGGGTCTCCTATGGCTACACCTTC
few	-	TRBV27	TRBJ1-4	CASRRRGGVSEKLFF	TGTGCCAGCAGGAGAAGGGGTGGAGTAAGTGAAAAACTGTTTTTT
-	-	TRBV2	TRBJ1-1	CASSEGQLNTEAFF	TGTGCCAGCAGTGAAGGGCAGTTGAACACTGAAGCTTTCTTT
-	-	TRBV3-1/TRBV3-2	TRBJ2-5	CASSATERETQYF	TGTGCCAGCAGCGCGACAGAAAGAGAGACCCAGTACTTC
-	-	TRBV12-1	TRBJ1-5	CASSPESSGPQHF	TGTGCCAGCAGCCCCGAAAGTTCAGGGCCCCAGCATTTT
-	TRBD1	TRBV2	TRBJ2-5	CASKGTVLGTQYF	TGTGCCAGCAAAGGGACAGTACTGGGGACCCAGTACTTC
-	TRBD1	TRBV3-1/TRBV3-2	TRBJ1-5	CASSQGHRGSNQPQHF	TGTGCCAGCAGCCAAGGCCACAGGGGCAGCAATCAGCCCCAGCATTTT
-	-	TRBV29-1	TRBJ2-5	CSVGARTPRTQYF	TGCAGCGTTGGGGCGCGCACCCCCAGGACCCAGTACTTC
-	TRBD2	TRBV11-3	TRBJ2-3	CASSPFSGPSTDTQYF	TGTGCCAGCAGCCCTTTTAGCGGGCCAAGCACAGATACGCAGTATTTT
-	-	TRBV25-1	TRBJ2-7	CASLPDSGGYEQYF	TGTGCCAGCCTTCCTGACAGTGGCGGCTACGAGCAGTACTTC
-	-	TRBV7-3	TRBJ1-1	CASSLSGGNTEAFF	TGTGCCAGCAGCTTATCCGGCGGAAACACTGAAGCTTTCTTT
-	-	TRBV11-2	TRBJ2-7	CASSLVVQGVHEQYF	TGTGCCAGCAGCTTAGTTGTACAGGGCGTCCACGAGCAGTACTTC
-	-	TRBV19	TRBJ1-1	CASQVQFANTEAFF	TGTGCCAGCCAAGTGCAGTTTGCGAACACTGAAGCTTTCTTT